The source of this T cell receptor (beta chain) is a study of CD8 T cells in Susac syndrome. Negative isolation yielded the CD8+ and CD4+ T cells, while FACS enriched the TEMRA cells. The RNA input was about 0.5 to 1 ug, and it was reverse transcribed with random hexamers. The method of amplification for TCR beta CDR3 was immunoSEQ multiplex PCR, covering 54 Vbeta and 13 Jbeta. TCRdb re-called the immunoSEQ multiplex PCR reads with MiXCR, one entry per CDR3 protein. The repertoire holds 150,000 to 200,000 distinct CDR3 sequences, about 95% seen once, with over 0.08% in the top ten. This TCR came from a human donor in good health. The material sequenced was CD4+ T cells from PBMCs.

CDR3 sequence reads: CASSVTGADIQYF. The CDR3 region has the DNA TGTGCCAGCAGCGTGACAGGAGCGGACATTCAGTACTTC. The chain links TRBV11-1 to TRBJ2-4; a possible D gene is TRBD1 (6 bases). This CDR3 comprises 13 residues. V dropped 5 bases and J dropped 8 bases, with 13 bases sitting between them. From germline, CDR1 is SGHAT and CDR2 FQDESV (reference sequence).